One and the same sample provided the 27 T cell receptor beta chains below, sequenced in a study of shared clonotypes between healthy human individuals. Sequencing used immunoSEQ multiplex PCR; TCRdb keeps in-frame clones, though not all of them. The data hold around 530,000 clones, with roughly 79% observed a single time. Sequencing was done on a sample of PBMCs. These receptors all stem from a woman in her thirties or forties in good health. Some clones in this sample may be carry-over from other donors' samples.

The chain recombines TRBV28 with TRBJ2-7, with D hard to call. The CDR3 sequence is 13 residues long. Trimming left V 7 bases short and J 2 bases short, with 12 bases between. The germline gives CDR1 MDHEN, CDR2 SYDVKM. CDR3 in DNA: TGTGCCAGCATACCCGGCTCAACCTACGAGCAGTACTTC. The encoded protein is CASIPGSTYEQYF.

The V and J genes are TRBV7-9 and TRBJ2-1; possible D gene TRBD2, 5 bases. Trimming removed 3 bases at V and 2 bases at J, with 8 bases between. Germline CDR1 SEHNR, CDR2 FQNEAQ (reference sequence). The CDR3 runs to 14 residues. As DNA, the CDR3 is TGTGCCAGCAGCTTGACGGGAACCTACAATGAGCAGTTCTTC. Its translation: CASSLTGTYNEQFF.

This clone was counted once. This chain joins TRBV4-1 and TRBJ2-6; D is unclear. Germline assignment: CDR1 MGHRA and CDR2 YSYEKL. This CDR3 spans 16 amino acids. Trimming removed 2 bases at V and 1 base at J, with 9 bases between. The CDR3 nucleotides are TGCGCCAGCAGCCAATGGGCCCCATCTGGGGCCAACGTCCTGACTTTC. Protein product: CASSQWAPSGANVLTF.

This clone has more than one count but fewer than ten. One base separates it from a far larger clone, so it is likely a read error. This CDR3 is also generated by other DNA sequences in the sample. The CDR3 loop reads CASSLPWDRGPIQYF. The DNA of the CDR3 is TGTGCCAGTAGCTTACCCTGGGACAGGGGACCCATTCAGTACTTC. The V gene is TRBV11-2, the J gene TRBJ2-4, with TRBD1 matching 10 bases. Germline loops: CDR1 SGHAT, CDR2 FQNNGV. The length of the CDR3 is 15 residues.

As to this clone: With only one base between it and a far larger clone, this is likely a read error. The rearrangement links TRBV20-1 to TRBJ1-2; TRBD1 is a possible D gene (5 bases). Trimming left V 3 bases short and J 12 bases short, with 14 bases between. The CDR3 is made up of 11 amino acids. Germline CDR1 is DFQATT and CDR2 is SNEGSKA (reference sequence). CDR3 sequence: CSASRGEGHTF. CDR3 bases: TGCAGTGCTAGCCGGGGGGAAGGCCACACCTTC.

V is TRBV11-2 and J is TRBJ2-3; D call uncertain. CDR3 size: 17 residues. Germline V CDR1 and CDR2: SGHAT, FQNNGV. V was clipped by 5 bases and J by 4 bases, with 22 bases between them. CDR3 bases: TGTGCCAGCAGCACTACGCGCGCTATAGTCGGTGCAGATACGCAGTATTTT. Encoded protein: CASSTTRAIVGADTQYF. Together with reference TRBV11-2 and TRBJ2-3, the CDR3 gives the full variable domain: EAGVAQSPRYKIIEKRQSVAFWCNPISGHATLYWYQQILGQGPKLLIQFQNNGVVDDSQLPKDRFSAERLKGVDSTLKIQPAKLEDSAVYLCASSTTRAIVGADTQYFGPGTRLTVL.

This clone showed up just a few times. The V and J genes are TRBV11-1 and TRBJ2-4, with TRBD1 identical over 8 bases. V lost 8 bases, J lost 11 bases, and 14 bases stayed unmatched. In germline, CDR1 is SGHAT, CDR2 FQDESV (reference sequence). This CDR3 spans 14 amino acids. The CDR3 protein is CASGQSRGHGVQYF. The DNA for the CDR3 is TGTGCCAGCGGGCAGAGCAGGGGGCACGGGGTTCAGTACTTC.

V and J are TRBV2 and TRBJ2-7, with TRBD2 identical over 13 bases. V shed 6 bases, J shed 9 bases, and the junction held 11 bases outside the gene matches. CDR3 length: 15 amino acids. CDR1 is SNHLY, CDR2 FYNNEI, per germline. The CDR3 bases are TGTGCCAGCAGCCCGAGGACTAGCGGGAGAGTAGGGCAGTACTTC. This gives the protein CASSPRTSGRVGQYF. Full variable domain (missing parts from reference TRBV2 and TRBJ2-7): EPEVTQTPSHQVTQMGQEVILRCVPISNHLYFYWYRQILGQKVEFLVSFYNNEISEKSEIFDDQFSVERPDGSNFTLKIRSTKLEDSAMYFCASSPRTSGRVGQYFGPGTRLTVT.

The chain uses TRBV7-2 and TRBJ2-7; 8 bases are a match to TRBD2. The germline CDR1 and CDR2 sequences are SGHTA and FQGNSA. There are 14 residues in the CDR3. Trimming removed 5 bases from V and 0 bases from J; junction bases left unmatched: 3. The CDR3 sequence is CASSPGGISYEQYF. DNA of the CDR3: TGTGCCAGCAGCCCGGGGGGGATCTCCTACGAGCAGTACTTC.

The chain employs TRBV10-3 and TRBJ1-2; possible D gene TRBD1, 6 bases. The CDR3 runs to 14 residues. V lost 2 bases to trimming and J lost 3 bases, with 10 bases between them. The V gene's germline CDR1 is ENHRY and CDR2 SYGVKD. The CDR3 sequence is CAISEGQLYYGYTF. DNA for the CDR3: TGTGCCATCAGTGAGGGACAGCTTTACTATGGCTACACCTTC.

This rearrangement joins TRBV30 to TRBJ2-7; D unclear. Germline CDR1 reads GTSNPN; CDR2 reads SVGIG (reference sequence). Trimming stripped 2 bases from V and 6 bases from J, with 8 bases between. This CDR3 has 11 amino acids. This chain's CDR3 is CAWSKGGEQYF. The DNA for the CDR3 is TGTGCCTGGAGTAAGGGTGGCGAGCAGTACTTC.

The CDR3 region has the DNA TGTGCCTGGAGTGTAAGGGTCGAGCTAGCAGAAAACTACGAGCAGTACTTC. Translating gives CAWSVRVELAENYEQYF. The rearrangement links TRBV30 to TRBJ2-7, with D possibly matching TRBD2 (5 bases). Trimming left V 0 bases short and J 3 bases short, with 21 bases between. The germline gives CDR1 GTSNPN, CDR2 SVGIG (reference sequence). The length of the CDR3 is 17 residues.

The rearrangement joins TRBV28 to TRBJ1-3; 7 bases map to TRBD1. V shed 2 bases and J 6 bases; nucleotides not matched to a gene: 10. Germline CDR1 and CDR2: MDHEN and SYDVKM. The CDR3 has 16 residues. CDR3 protein: CASSLGVETGKNTIYF. In DNA, the CDR3 is TGTGCCAGCAGTTTAGGGGTTGAGACAGGGAAAAACACCATATATTTT.

The chain couples TRBV28 to TRBJ2-7; a weak D match, TRBD1 (8 bases). Per germline, CDR1 MDHEN and CDR2 SYDVKM. The CDR3 consists of 14 residues. Between the trimmed V and J ends, which lost 6 bases and 6 bases, there was a span of 18 bases. DNA for the CDR3: TGTGCCAGCAGGGGGGGGCAGGGGGCGCGCGAGCAGTACTTC. Its protein is CASRGGQGAREQYF.

This clone was observed a few times. This chain links TRBV29-1 with TRBJ2-1, with D maybe TRBD1 (6 bases). The CDR3 spans 16 residues. Germline V lookup: CDR1 SQVTM, CDR2 ANQGSEA. Deletions cut 6 bases from V and 5 bases from J, with 23 bases between. The DNA for the CDR3 is TGCAGCGTCCGGGACACCACTAATCTCCGGCACAATGAGCAGTTCTTC. As protein: CSVRDTTNLRHNEQFF.

The chain couples TRBV9 to TRBJ2-5; 15 bases fit TRBD2. CDR1 SGDLS and CDR2 YYNGEE come from the germline V gene. J gave up 5 bases and V 2 bases, and 7 bases lay outside the gene matches. This CDR3 has 17 residues. The chain's CDR3 is CASSVLGLAGGPETQYF. Written as DNA, the CDR3 is TGTGCCAGCAGCGTCCTCGGACTAGCGGGAGGGCCGGAGACCCAGTACTTC.

The rearrangement uses TRBV19 and TRBJ1-2; a weak D match, TRBD1 (6 bases). The germline V and J ends were trimmed by 5 bases and 5 bases, with 12 bases remaining between them. The V gene's germline CDR1 is LNHDA and CDR2 SQIVND (reference sequence). The CDR3 has 13 residues. CDR3: CASSPDREYGYTF. Here the CDR3 DNA reads TGTGCCAGTAGTCCGGACAGAGAGTATGGCTACACCTTC. The whole variable domain, remainder taken from reference TRBV19 and TRBJ1-2, is DGGITQSPKYLFRKEGQNVTLSCEQNLNHDAMYWYRQDPGQGLRLIYYSQIVNDFQKGDIAEGYSVSREKKESFPLTVTSAQKNPTAFYLCASSPDREYGYTFGSGTRLTVV.

This chain connects TRBV7-2 to TRBJ1-1; 7 nucleotides line up with TRBD1. Per germline, CDR1 SGHTA and CDR2 FQGNSA. V lost 1 base and J lost 10; bases outside the gene matches: 6. CDR3 length: 13 residues. The CDR3 loop reads CASSLDPGGGAFF. Here the CDR3 DNA reads TGTGCCAGCAGCTTAGACCCAGGGGGGGGAGCTTTCTTT.

This chain links TRBV12-2 with TRBJ2-7; TRBD2 was called by the table and not checked on the DNA. TRBV12-2 represents a pseudogene. This CDR3 region has 23 residues. The CDR3 nucleotides are TGTGCAAGTCGCTTGGCTAGCGGGAGATCGTCAGATGGAGTAAAGCGGCCCCCCTACGAGCAGTACTTC. Translated, it gives CASRLASGRSSDGVKRPPYEQYF.

In its sample, this clone was seen many times. The chain employs TRBV28 and TRBJ1-1; D is ambiguous. Germline values: CDR1 MDHEN, CDR2 SYDVKM. The CDR3 runs to 13 residues. The ends were cut back, 4 bases at V and 3 bases at J, with 9 bases in the middle. The DNA of the CDR3 is TGTGCCAGCAGTTCGATACAACACACTGAAGCTTTCTTT. Residues: CASSSIQHTEAFF.

The J gene is TRBJ1-4, the V gene TRBV10-2; D gene uncertain. Per germline, CDR1 WSHSY and CDR2 SAAADI. This CDR3 spans 12 amino acids. Trimming stripped 3 bases from V and 5 bases from J, with 4 bases between. The CDR3 spells CASSDTNEKLFF. In DNA, the CDR3 is TGCGCCAGCAGTGACACCAATGAAAAACTGTTTTTT.

Comments on this clone: The sample holds other DNA sequences that translate to the same CDR3. The chain employs TRBV7-3 and TRBJ2-2; D is perhaps TRBD1 (6 bases). The germline CDR1 and CDR2 sequences are SGHTA and FQGTGA. V shed 5 bases and J shed 1 base, with 8 bases lying between them. This CDR3 spans 14 amino acids. CDR3 protein: CASSPDRNTGELFF. In DNA, the CDR3 is TGTGCCAGCAGCCCGGACAGGAACACCGGGGAGCTGTTTTTT.

V usage is TRBV6-4 and J usage is TRBJ2-1; 7 bases line up with TRBD1. J was trimmed by 2 bases and V by 6 bases; bases with no gene match: 7. Germline assignment: CDR1 MRHNA and CDR2 SNTAGT. This CDR3 spans 15 amino acids. The CDR3 nucleotides read TGTGCCAGCAGAGTTAGACAGGGCCCCTACAATGAGCAGTTCTTC. Translation: CASRVRQGPYNEQFF.

The V and J genes are TRBV10-3 and TRBJ1-5, with TRBD1 as a possible D gene (6 bases). V dropped 3 bases and J dropped 2 bases, with 11 bases sitting between them. Germline CDR1 is ENHRY and CDR2 is SYGVKD. This CDR3 comprises 15 residues. In DNA, the CDR3 is TGTGCCATCAGTGAAGAGGGGGGCGGCAATCAGCCCCAGCATTTT. It encodes CAISEEGGGNQPQHF.

The rearrangement links TRBV28 to TRBJ1-2; D is possibly TRBD1 (5 bases). The CDR3 is 14 residues long. The V gene's germline CDR1 is MDHEN and CDR2 SYDVKM. The V end lost 6 bases, the J end lost 1 base, and 12 bases lay between the germline ends. CDR3 sequence (DNA): TGTGCCAGCAGGCCTCTGGGGGGTAACTATGGCTACACCTTC. Protein: CASRPLGGNYGYTF.

The V call is TRBV7-2, the J call TRBJ1-1; possible D gene TRBD1, 5 bases. V lost 3 bases and J 5 bases, leaving 13 bases between the germline ends. CDR3 length equals 14 residues. Germline V CDR1 and CDR2: SGHTA, FQGNSA. The CDR3 region is CASSFRVGTTEAFF. In DNA form, the CDR3 reads TGTGCCAGCAGCTTCAGGGTTGGGACTACTGAAGCTTTCTTT.

This chain links TRBV19 with TRBJ1-1; maybe TRBD1 (5 bases). Germline loops: CDR1 LNHDA, CDR2 SQIVND (reference sequence). V was trimmed by 6 bases and J by 0 bases, leaving 14 bases between them. This CDR3 is built from 15 residues. CDR3 in DNA: TGTGCCAGTAGGCTACAGGTTTTCATGAACACTGAAGCTTTCTTT. It yields the protein CASRLQVFMNTEAFF.